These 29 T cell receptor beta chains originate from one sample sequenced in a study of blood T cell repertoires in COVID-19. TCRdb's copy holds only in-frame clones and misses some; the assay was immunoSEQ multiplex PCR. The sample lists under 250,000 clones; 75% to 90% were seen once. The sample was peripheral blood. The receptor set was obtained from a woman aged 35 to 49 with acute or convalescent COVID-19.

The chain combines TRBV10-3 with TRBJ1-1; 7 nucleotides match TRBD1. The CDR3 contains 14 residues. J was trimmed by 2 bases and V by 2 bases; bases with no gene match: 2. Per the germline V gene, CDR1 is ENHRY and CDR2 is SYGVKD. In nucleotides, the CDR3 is TGTGCCATCAGTGAGAACAGGGGCAACACTGAAGCTTTCTTT. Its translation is CAISENRGNTEAFF.

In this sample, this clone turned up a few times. The CDR3, as DNA: TGTGCCAGCAGCCCGGTAGCGTTAAACACCGGGGAGCTGTTTTTT. It is translated as CASSPVALNTGELFF. This rearrangement joins TRBV9 to TRBJ2-2, with D tentatively TRBD2 (5 bases). This CDR3 region has 15 residues. Per the germline V gene, CDR1 is SGDLS and CDR2 is YYNGEE. With 4 bases removed from V and 2 bases from J, the gap between germline ends came to 12 bases.

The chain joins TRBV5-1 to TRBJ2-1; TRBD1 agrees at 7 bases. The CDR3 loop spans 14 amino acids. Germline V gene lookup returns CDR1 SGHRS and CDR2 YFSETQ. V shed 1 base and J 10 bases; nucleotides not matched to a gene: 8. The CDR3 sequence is CASSLIPTGSEQFF. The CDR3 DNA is TGCGCCAGCAGCTTGATCCCGACAGGGAGCGAGCAGTTCTTC.

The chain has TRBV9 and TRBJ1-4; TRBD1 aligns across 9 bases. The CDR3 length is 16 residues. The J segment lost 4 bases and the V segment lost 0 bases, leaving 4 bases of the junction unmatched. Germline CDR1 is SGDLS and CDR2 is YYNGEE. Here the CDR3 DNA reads TGTGCCAGCAGCGTAGCTCCGACAGGGGGTAATGAAAAACTGTTTTTT. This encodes CASSVAPTGGNEKLFF.

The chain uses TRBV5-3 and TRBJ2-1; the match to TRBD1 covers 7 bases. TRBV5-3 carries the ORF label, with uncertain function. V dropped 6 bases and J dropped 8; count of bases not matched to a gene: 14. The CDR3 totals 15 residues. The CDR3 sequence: CARTPQGNSRDEQFF. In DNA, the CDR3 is TGTGCCAGAACCCCACAGGGGAACAGTCGGGATGAGCAGTTCTTC.

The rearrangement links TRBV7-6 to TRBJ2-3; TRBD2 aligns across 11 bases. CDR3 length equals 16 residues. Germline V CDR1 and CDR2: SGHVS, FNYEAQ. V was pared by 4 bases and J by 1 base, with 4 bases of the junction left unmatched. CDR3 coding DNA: TGTGCCAGCAGCTCTAGCGGGGGGCAGGGCACAGATACGCAGTATTTT. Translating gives CASSSSGGQGTDTQYF. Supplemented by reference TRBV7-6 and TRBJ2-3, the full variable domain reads GAGVSQSPRYKVTKRGQDVALRCDPISGHVSLYWYRQALGQGPEFLTYFNYEAQQDKSGLPNDRFSAERPEGSISTLTIQRTEQRDSAMYRCASSSSGGQGTDTQYFGPGTRLTVL.

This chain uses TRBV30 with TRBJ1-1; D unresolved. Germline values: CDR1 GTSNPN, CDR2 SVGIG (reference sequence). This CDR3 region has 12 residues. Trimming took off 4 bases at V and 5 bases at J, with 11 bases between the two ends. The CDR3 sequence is CAWKIPGTEAFF. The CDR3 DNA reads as TGTGCCTGGAAGATACCGGGGACTGAAGCTTTCTTT.

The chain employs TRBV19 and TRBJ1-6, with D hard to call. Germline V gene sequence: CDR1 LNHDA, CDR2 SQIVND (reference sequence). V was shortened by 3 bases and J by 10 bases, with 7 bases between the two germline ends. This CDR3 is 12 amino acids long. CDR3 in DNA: TGTGCCAGTAGTATCTGGGAGTCACCCCTCCACTTT. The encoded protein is CASSIWESPLHF.

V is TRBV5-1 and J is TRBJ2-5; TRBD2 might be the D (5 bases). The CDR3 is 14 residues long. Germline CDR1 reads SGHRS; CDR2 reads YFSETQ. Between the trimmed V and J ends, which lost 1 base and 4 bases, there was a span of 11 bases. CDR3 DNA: TGCGCCAGCAGCTTGAGCACTAGTGGAGAGACCCAGTACTTC. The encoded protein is CASSLSTSGETQYF.

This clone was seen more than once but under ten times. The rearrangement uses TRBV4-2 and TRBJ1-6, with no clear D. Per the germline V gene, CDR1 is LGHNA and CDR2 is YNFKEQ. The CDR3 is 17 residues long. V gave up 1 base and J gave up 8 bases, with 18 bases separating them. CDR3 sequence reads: CASSQGPGSEFDSPLHF. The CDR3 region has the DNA TGTGCCAGCAGCCAAGGTCCTGGGAGCGAGTTTGATTCACCCCTCCACTTT.

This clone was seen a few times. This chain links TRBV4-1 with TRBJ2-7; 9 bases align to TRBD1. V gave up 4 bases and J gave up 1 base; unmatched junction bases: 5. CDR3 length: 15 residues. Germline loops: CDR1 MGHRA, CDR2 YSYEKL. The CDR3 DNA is TGCGCCAGCAGCCGGGGACAGGGCTCTTCCTACGAGCAGTACGTC. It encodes CASSRGQGSSYEQYV.

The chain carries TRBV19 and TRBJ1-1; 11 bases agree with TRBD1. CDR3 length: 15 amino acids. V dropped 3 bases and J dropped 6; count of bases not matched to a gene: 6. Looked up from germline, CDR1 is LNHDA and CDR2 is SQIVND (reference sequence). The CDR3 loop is CASSIGQGARSEAFF. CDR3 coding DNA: TGTGCCAGTAGTATCGGACAGGGGGCGAGGTCTGAAGCTTTCTTT.

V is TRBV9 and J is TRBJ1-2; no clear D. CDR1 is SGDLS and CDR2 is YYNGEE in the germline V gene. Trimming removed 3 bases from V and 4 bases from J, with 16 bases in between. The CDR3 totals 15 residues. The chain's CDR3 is CASSGERWETYGYTF. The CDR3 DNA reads TGTGCCAGCAGCGGGGAGAGGTGGGAGACCTATGGCTACACCTTC.

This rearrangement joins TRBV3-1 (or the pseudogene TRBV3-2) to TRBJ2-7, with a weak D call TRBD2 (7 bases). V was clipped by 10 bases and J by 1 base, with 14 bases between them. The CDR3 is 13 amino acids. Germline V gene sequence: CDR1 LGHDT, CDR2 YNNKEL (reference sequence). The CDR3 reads CANRRGQSYEQYV. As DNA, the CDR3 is TGTGCCAACCGGCGGGGGCAATCCTACGAGCAGTACGTC.

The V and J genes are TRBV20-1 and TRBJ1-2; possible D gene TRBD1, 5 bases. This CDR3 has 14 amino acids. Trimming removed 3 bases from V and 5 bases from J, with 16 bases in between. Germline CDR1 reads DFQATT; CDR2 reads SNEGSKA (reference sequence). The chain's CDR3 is CSASLKGGDYGYTF. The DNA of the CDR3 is TGCAGTGCTAGTTTGAAGGGAGGGGATTATGGCTACACCTTC.

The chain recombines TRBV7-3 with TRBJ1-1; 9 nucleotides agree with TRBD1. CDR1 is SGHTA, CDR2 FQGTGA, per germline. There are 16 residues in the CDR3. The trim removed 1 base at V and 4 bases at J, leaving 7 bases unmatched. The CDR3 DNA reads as TGTGCCAGCAGCTTAATGGCCGGGACAGGGTCCACTGAAGCTTTCTTT. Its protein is CASSLMAGTGSTEAFF.

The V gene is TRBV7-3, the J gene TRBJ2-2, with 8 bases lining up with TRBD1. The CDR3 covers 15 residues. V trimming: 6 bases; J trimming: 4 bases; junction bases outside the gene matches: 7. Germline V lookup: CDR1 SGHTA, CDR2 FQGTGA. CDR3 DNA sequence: TGTGCCAGCAGTCAAGGACAGGGCGGCACCGGGGAGCTGTTTTTT. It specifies CASSQGQGGTGELFF. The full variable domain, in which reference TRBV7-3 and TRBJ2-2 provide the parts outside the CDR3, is GAGVSQTPSNKVTEKGKYVELRCDPISGHTALYWYRQSLGQGPEFLIYFQGTGAADDSGLPNDRFFAVRPEGSVSTLKIQRTERGDSAVYLCASSQGQGGTGELFFGEGSRLTVL.

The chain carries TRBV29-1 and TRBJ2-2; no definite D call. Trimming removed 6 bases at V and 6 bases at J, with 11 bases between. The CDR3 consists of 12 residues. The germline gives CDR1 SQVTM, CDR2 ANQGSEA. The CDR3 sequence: CSVPHGPGELFF. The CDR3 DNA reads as TGCAGCGTCCCACATGGCCCCGGGGAGCTGTTTTTT.

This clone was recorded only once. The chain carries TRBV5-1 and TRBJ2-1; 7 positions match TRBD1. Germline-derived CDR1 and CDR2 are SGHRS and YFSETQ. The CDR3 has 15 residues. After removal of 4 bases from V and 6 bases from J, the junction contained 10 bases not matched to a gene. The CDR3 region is CASSPEIGQANEQFF. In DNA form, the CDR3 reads TGCGCCAGCAGCCCCGAGATCGGACAGGCCAATGAGCAGTTCTTC.

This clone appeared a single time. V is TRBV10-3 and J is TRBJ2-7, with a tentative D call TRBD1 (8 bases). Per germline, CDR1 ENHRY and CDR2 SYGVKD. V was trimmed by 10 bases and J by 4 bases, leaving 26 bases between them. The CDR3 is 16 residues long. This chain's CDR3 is CATVGQGGSWGYEQYV. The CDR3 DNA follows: TGTGCCACCGTAGGACAGGGAGGGAGTTGGGGTTACGAGCAGTACGTC.

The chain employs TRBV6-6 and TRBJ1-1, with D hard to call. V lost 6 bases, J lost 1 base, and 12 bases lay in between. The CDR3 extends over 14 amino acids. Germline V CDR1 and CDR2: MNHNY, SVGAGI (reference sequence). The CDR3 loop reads CASSRKDWNTEAFF. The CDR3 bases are TGTGCCAGCAGCCGCAAGGACTGGAACACTGAAGCTTTCTTT.

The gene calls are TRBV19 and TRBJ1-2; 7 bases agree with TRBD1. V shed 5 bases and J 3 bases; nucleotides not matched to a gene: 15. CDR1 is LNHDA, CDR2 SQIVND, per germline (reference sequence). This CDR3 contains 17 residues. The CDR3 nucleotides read TGTGCCAGTAGTCCCAGCCTACAGGGGCGAGGTGACTATGGCTACACCTTC. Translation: CASSPSLQGRGDYGYTF.

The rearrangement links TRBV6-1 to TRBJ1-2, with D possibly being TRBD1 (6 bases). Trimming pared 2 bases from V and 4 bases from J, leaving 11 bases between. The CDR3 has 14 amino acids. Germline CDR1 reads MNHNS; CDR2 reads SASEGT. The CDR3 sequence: CASSETRGSYGYTF. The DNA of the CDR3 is TGTGCCAGCAGTGAAACCAGGGGTAGCTATGGCTACACCTTC.

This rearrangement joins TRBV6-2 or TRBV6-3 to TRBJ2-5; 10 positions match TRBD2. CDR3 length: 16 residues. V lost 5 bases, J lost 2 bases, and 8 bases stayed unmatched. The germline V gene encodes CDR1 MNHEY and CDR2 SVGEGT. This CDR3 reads CASSDAGTSAQETQYF. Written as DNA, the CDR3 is TGTGCCAGCAGTGATGCCGGGACTAGCGCACAAGAGACCCAGTACTTC.

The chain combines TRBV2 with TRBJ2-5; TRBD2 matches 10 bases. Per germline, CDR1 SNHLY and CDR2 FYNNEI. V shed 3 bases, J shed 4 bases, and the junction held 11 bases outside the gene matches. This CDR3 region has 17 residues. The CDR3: CASSDLSSSGGRETQYF. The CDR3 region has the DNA TGTGCCAGCAGTGATTTATCGTCTAGCGGGGGACGAGAGACCCAGTACTTC.

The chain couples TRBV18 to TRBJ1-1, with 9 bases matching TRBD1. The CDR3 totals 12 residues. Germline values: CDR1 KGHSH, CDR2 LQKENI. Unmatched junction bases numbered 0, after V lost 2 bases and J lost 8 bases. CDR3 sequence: CASSPDRGEAFF. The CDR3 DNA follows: TGTGCCAGCTCACCAGACAGGGGGGAAGCTTTCTTT.

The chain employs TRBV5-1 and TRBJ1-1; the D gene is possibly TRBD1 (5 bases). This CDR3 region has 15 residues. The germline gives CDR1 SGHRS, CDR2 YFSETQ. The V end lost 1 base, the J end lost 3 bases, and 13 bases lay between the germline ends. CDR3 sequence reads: CASSLTGAGDTEAFF. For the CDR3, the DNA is TGCGCCAGCAGCTTGACCGGGGCGGGGGACACTGAAGCTTTCTTT.

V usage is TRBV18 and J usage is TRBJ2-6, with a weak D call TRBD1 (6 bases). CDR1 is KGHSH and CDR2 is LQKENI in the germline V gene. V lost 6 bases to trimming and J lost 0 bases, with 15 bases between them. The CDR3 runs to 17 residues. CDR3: CASSPPRTVSGANVLTF. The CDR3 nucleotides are TGTGCCAGCTCGCCCCCTCGGACAGTCTCTGGGGCCAACGTCCTGACTTTC.

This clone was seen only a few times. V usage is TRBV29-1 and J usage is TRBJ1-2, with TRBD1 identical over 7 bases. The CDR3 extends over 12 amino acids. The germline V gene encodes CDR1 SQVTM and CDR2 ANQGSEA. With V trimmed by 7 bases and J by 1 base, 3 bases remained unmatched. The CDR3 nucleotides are TGCAGCGGGGGACAGTTTAACTATGGCTACACCTTC. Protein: CSGGQFNYGYTF.